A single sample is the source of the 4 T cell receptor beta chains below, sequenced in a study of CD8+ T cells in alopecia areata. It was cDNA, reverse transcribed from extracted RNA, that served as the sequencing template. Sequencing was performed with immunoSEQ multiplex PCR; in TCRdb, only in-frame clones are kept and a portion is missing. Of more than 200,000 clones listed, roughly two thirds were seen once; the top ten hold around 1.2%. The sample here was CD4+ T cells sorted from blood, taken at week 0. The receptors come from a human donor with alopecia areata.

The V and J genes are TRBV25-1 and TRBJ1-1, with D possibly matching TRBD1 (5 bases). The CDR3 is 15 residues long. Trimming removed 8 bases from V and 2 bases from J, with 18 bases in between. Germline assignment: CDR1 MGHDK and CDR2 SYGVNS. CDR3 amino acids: CASEQVSPLNTEAFF. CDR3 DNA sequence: TGTGCCAGCGAACAGGTCTCTCCGCTTAACACTGAAGCTTTCTTT. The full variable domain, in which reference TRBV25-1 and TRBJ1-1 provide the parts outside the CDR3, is EADIYQTPRYLVIGTGKKITLECSQTMGHDKMYWYQQDPGMELHLIHYSYGVNSTEKGDLSSESTVSRIRTEHFPLTLESARPSHTSQYLCASEQVSPLNTEAFFGQGTRLTVV.

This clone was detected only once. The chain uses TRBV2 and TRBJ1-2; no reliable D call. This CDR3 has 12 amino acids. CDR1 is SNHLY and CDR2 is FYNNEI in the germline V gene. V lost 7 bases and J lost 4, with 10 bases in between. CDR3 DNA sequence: TGTGCCAGCAAAGTGGGGAGCTATGGCTACACCTTC. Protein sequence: CASKVGSYGYTF.

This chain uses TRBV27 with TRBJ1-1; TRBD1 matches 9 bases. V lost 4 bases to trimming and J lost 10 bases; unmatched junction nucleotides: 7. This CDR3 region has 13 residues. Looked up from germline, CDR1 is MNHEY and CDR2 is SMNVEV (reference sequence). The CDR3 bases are TGTGCCAGCAGTTCCCACAGGGGGCGGGGAGCTTTCTTT. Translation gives CASSSHRGRGAFF.

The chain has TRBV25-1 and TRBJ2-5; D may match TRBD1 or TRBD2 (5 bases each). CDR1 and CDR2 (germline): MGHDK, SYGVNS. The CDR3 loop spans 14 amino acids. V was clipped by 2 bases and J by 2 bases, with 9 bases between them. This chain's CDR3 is CASSEPGPQETQYF. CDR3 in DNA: TGTGCCAGCAGTGAACCGGGACCACAAGAGACCCAGTACTTC.